This TCR beta chain was documented in a study of CD8 T cells in ankylosing spondylitis. V was cut by 7 bases and J by 7 bases, with 21 bases left in between. This CDR3 contains 15 residues. Findings and limits, study-wide: A TCR beta motif of roughly eight highly homologous variants appeared characteristic of ankylosing spondylitis blood. Previous work reported some of these motif variants in the synovial fluid and blood of reactive arthritis. It was reported that disease-linked clones were significantly enriched in matched ankylosing spondylitis synovial fluid.

A quantitative 5'-RACE method, one with molecular barcodes, was used to make TCR beta libraries. TCRdb fed the 5' RACE reads into MiXCR, producing one record per CDR3 protein. Of over 400,000 distinct CDR3 sequences listed, roughly a quarter were seen once; the top ten hold under 0.9%. Comment on this clonotype: The antigen is unknown.

This chain uses TRBV12-3 or TRBV12-4 with TRBJ2-3; D remains ambiguous. The source is a male donor with ankylosing spondylitis. Sequencing was carried out using blood, either unsorted or a sorted T cell fraction (not recorded which). CDR3 in DNA: TGTGCCAGCAATATTAGTCCGACCACCGCGAATACGCAGTATTTT. It codes for CASNISPTTANTQYF.